The rows below give T cell receptor beta chains drawn from one sample of a study of T cells after yellow fever vaccination. TCRdb redid the calling of the 5' RACE reads with MiXCR, one entry per CDR3 protein. The sample includes roughly 310,000 distinct CDR3 sequences, roughly 3.5% seen only once; the top ten take around 22%. This material consisted of PBMCs, taken on the day of the yellow fever booster vaccination. The receptor source for this set is a man aged 18-30 years who received the YFV17D yellow fever vaccine. Both conserved end residues are part of each CDR3. A D gene is named only where the DNA matches it firmly. Rows may omit the clone size; those that give it use once, few, many or a size class.

>.|TRBJ1-2|TRBV6-2/TRBV6-3|.
CASSGRLVDGYTF
TGTGCCAGCAGTGGACGCCTGGTCGATGGCTACACCTTC
>TRBD1|TRBJ1-6|TRBV7-9|.
CASSNTGGNSPLHF
TGTGCCAGCAGCAACACAGGGGGAAACTCACCCCTCCACTTT
>.|TRBJ1-6|TRBV5-1|.
CASSYPGGNSPLHF
TGCGCCAGCAGCTACCCCGGCGGTAATTCACCCCTCCACTTT
>.|TRBJ2-7|TRBV20-1|many
CSARDRRAYEQYF
TGCAGTGCTAGAGATCGCAGGGCCTACGAGCAGTACTTC
>TRBD2|TRBJ2-3|TRBV4-1|many
CASSPLPGGVDTQYF
TGCGCCAGCAGCCCTCTTCCGGGGGGAGTAGATACGCAGTATTTT
>.|TRBJ1-1|TRBV7-6|many
CASIKETEAFF
TGTGCCAGCATAAAGGAGACTGAAGCTTTCTTT
>.|TRBJ1-1|TRBV5-1|many
CASSLSGGSTEAFF
TGCGCCAGCAGCTTGTCCGGGGGGAGCACTGAAGCTTTCTTT
>.|TRBJ2-1|TRBV4-3|.
CASSQVGLDVEQFF
TGCGCCAGCAGCCAAGTGGGCCTTGACGTTGAGCAGTTCTTC
>.|TRBJ2-5|TRBV12-3/TRBV12-4|many
CASSFGGSGETQYF
TGTGCCAGCAGTTTTGGAGGGTCGGGCGAGACCCAGTACTTC
>.|TRBJ2-7|TRBV9|.
CASSVDGGRHQYF
TGTGCCAGCAGCGTAGACGGAGGGCGGCATCAGTACTTC
>TRBD1|TRBJ1-4|TRBV5-1|many
CASRQGINEKLFF
TGCGCCAGCCGACAGGGCATTAATGAAAAACTGTTTTTT
>.|TRBJ2-1|TRBV24-1|many
CATSDWGPPRGKAYNEQFF
TGTGCCACCAGTGATTGGGGGCCCCCACGGGGGAAAGCCTACAATGAGCAGTTCTTC
>TRBD1|TRBJ1-5|TRBV18|few
CASSPGTDEPQHF
TGTGCCAGCTCACCCGGGACAGATGAGCCCCAGCATTTT
>.|TRBJ1-6|TRBV3-1|.
CASSRRGMDSPLHF
TGTGCCAGCAGCCGAAGAGGGATGGATTCACCCCTCCACTTT
>.|TRBJ2-7|TRBV19|few
CASSITAGAQPYEQYF
TGTGCCAGTAGTATAACGGCGGGGGCCCAGCCGTACGAGCAGTACTTC
>TRBD1|TRBJ1-4|TRBV27|few
CASRTGGRTNEKLFF
TGTGCCAGCAGGACAGGGGGGAGGACTAATGAAAAACTGTTTTTT
>.|TRBJ2-3|TRBV20-1|many
CSARAARGLATDTQYF
TGCAGTGCTAGAGCGGCCCGGGGCCTAGCGACAGATACGCAGTATTTT
>TRBD2|TRBJ2-1|TRBV4-1|.
CASSGSGYNEQFF
TGCGCCAGCAGCGGTAGCGGGTACAATGAGCAGTTCTTC
>TRBD1|TRBJ2-7|TRBV7-9|many
CASSLPIRTGTGIEEQYF
TGTGCCAGCAGCTTACCCATTCGAACCGGGACAGGGATCGAAGAGCAGTACTTC
>.|TRBJ1-1|TRBV20-1|many
CSARGGRGPNTEAFF
TGCAGTGCTAGAGGGGGGAGGGGTCCGAACACTGAAGCTTTCTTT
>.|TRBJ2-5|TRBV5-1|many
CASSLGYNQETQYF
TGCGCCAGCAGCTTGGGTTACAACCAAGAGACCCAGTACTTC
>TRBD1|TRBJ1-4|TRBV29-1|.
CSVEDRQGPFF
TGCAGCGTTGAAGATCGACAGGGCCCGTTTTTT
>TRBD1|TRBJ2-4|TRBV7-2|many
CASSLAQGQGVKNIQYF
TGTGCCAGCAGCTTAGCGCAAGGACAGGGAGTCAAAAACATTCAGTACTTC
>.|TRBJ1-6|TRBV5-5|.
CASSRSVYGGDSPLHF
TGTGCCAGCAGCCGCTCCGTCTATGGAGGAGATTCACCCCTCCACTTT
>.|TRBJ2-5|TRBV3-1|.
CASSPGGALQETQYF
TGTGCCAGCAGCCCCGGTGGAGCCCTCCAAGAGACCCAGTACTTC
>.|TRBJ2-3|TRBV10-3|many
CAIRKADTQYF
TGTGCCATCAGGAAAGCAGATACGCAGTATTTT
>.|TRBJ2-2|TRBV5-1|many
CASSLGLAGELFF
TGCGCCAGCAGCTTGGGACTAGCCGGGGAGCTGTTTTTT
>.|TRBJ2-1|TRBV6-2/TRBV6-3|many
CATTITPYNEQFF
TGTGCCACCACCATAACGCCGTACAATGAGCAGTTCTTC
>.|TRBJ2-3|TRBV5-1|many
CASSLGPLGTDTQYF
TGCGCCAGCAGCTTGGGCCCGCTAGGCACAGATACGCAGTATTTT
>.|TRBJ1-5|TRBV15|few
CATSPGKQSNQPQHF
TGTGCCACCAGCCCCGGAAAGCAGAGCAATCAGCCCCAGCATTTT
>.|TRBJ2-3|TRBV20-1|many
CSAVDRGGTDTQYF
TGCAGTGCTGTCGACAGGGGAGGGACAGATACGCAGTATTTT
>.|TRBJ2-7|TRBV19|many
CASSINTGSSYEQYF
TGTGCCAGTAGTATCAATACGGGTTCCTCCTACGAGCAGTACTTC
>.|TRBJ1-5|TRBV7-2|many
CASSGRGQPQHF
TGTGCCAGCAGCGGAAGGGGTCAGCCCCAGCATTTT
>TRBD1|TRBJ1-6|TRBV4-2|many
CASSQLDRGNSPLHF
TGTGCCAGCAGCCAATTGGACAGGGGGAACTCACCCCTCCACTTT
>.|TRBJ2-3|TRBV5-1|many
CASSPRPLHGGSTDTQYF
TGCGCCAGCAGCCCACGGCCCCTTCATGGGGGGAGCACAGATACGCAGTATTTT
>.|TRBJ2-5|TRBV7-8|many
CASSLVRQQETQYF
TGTGCCAGCAGCTTAGTAAGGCAGCAAGAGACCCAGTACTTC
>.|TRBJ2-3|TRBV13|.
CASSLGRRGADTQYF
TGTGCCAGCAGCTTAGGGCGGCGAGGGGCAGATACGCAGTATTTT
>TRBD1|TRBJ2-1|TRBV18|.
CASSPGSGTGSYNEQFF
TGTGCCAGCTCACCAGGTTCCGGGACAGGGTCCTACAATGAGCAGTTCTTC
>.|TRBJ1-2|TRBV3-1|many
CASSQDINYGYTF
TGTGCCAGCAGCCAAGATATTAACTATGGCTACACCTTC
>.|TRBJ1-1|TRBV4-1|few
CASSQLQGMNTEAFF
TGCGCCAGCAGCCAGTTACAGGGCATGAACACTGAAGCTTTCTTT
>.|TRBJ2-6|TRBV5-1|few
CASSLRQGGPSGANVLTF
TGCGCCAGCAGCTTGAGGCAGGGAGGTCCATCTGGGGCCAACGTCCTGACTTTC
>.|TRBJ2-1|TRBV12-3/TRBV12-4|few
CASSLWDEMSEQFF
TGTGCCAGCAGCCTATGGGACGAGATGTCCGAGCAGTTCTTC
>.|TRBJ2-1|TRBV6-5|.
CASSYAPGQSSYNEQFF
TGTGCCAGCAGTTACGCGCCGGGGCAAAGCTCCTACAATGAGCAGTTCTTC
>TRBD2|TRBJ2-5|TRBV5-1|many
CASKRGETQYF
TGCGCCAGCAAGCGGGGAGAGACCCAGTACTTC
>TRBD1|TRBJ1-2|TRBV5-1|.
CASSSTGTGETGTF
TGCGCCAGCAGCTCAACCGGGACAGGGGAAACGGGGACCTTC
>TRBD1|TRBJ1-1|TRBV7-9|few
CASSPQGEWTEAFF
TGTGCCAGCAGCCCTCAGGGGGAGTGGACTGAAGCTTTCTTT
>.|TRBJ2-4|TRBV27|many
CASSRNPGLVAKNIQYF
TGTGCCAGCAGTCGGAATCCGGGACTGGTAGCCAAAAACATTCAGTACTTC
>.|TRBJ2-2|TRBV7-9|many
CASSAQGFGELFF
TGTGCCAGCAGCGCACAGGGTTTTGGGGAGCTGTTTTTT
>.|TRBJ1-1|TRBV11-2|few
CASSLRLVHTEAFF
TGTGCCAGCAGCTTAAGGCTCGTTCACACTGAAGCTTTCTTT
>TRBD1|TRBJ1-1|TRBV3-1|.
CASSQHTGDSVAFF
TGTGCCAGCAGCCAGCACACAGGGGACTCGGTGGCTTTCTTT
>.|TRBJ1-2|TRBV13|few
CASSLGAGGNYGYTF
TGTGCCAGCAGCTTAGGAGCGGGGGGAAACTATGGCTACACCTTC